These T cell receptor beta chains were read from a single sample in a study of shared clonotypes between healthy human individuals. TCRdb keeps only in-frame clones here, not all; method: immunoSEQ multiplex PCR. The table has some 500,000 clones, approximately 95% seen once. Material for sequencing was naive CD4+ T cells sorted from blood. Every receptor here comes from a woman aged 25 to 45 in good health. The CDR3 runs from the conserved cysteine through the conserved F or W. The D gene is left open where the match is weak. Part of the rows lack a size; the others show once, few, many or a class for expanded clones.

>TRBJ2-2|TRBV28|.|.
TGTGCCAGCAGTTTAGGGGGGAAAGTCGGGGAGCTGTTTTTT
CASSLGGKVGELFF
>TRBJ1-3|TRBV7-2|.|.
TGTGCCAGCAGCTTAGAAGCGCACTCTGGAAACACCATATATTTT
CASSLEAHSGNTIYF
>TRBJ1-2|TRBV29-1|TRBD1|.
TGCAGCGTTGAGGACAGGGGACTCTATGGCTACACCTTC
CSVEDRGLYGYTF
>TRBJ2-7|TRBV11-2|.|.
TGTGCCAGCAGCTTCTCCGGGTGGGCCTACGAGCAGTACTTC
CASSFSGWAYEQYF
>TRBJ2-2|TRBV28|.|.
TGTGCCAGCAGCCAAAACACCGGGGAGCTGTTTTTT
CASSQNTGELFF
>TRBJ2-1|TRBV4-1|TRBD2|.
TGCGCCAGCAGCCAAGTTGGCAGCGGGGCCTCCTACAATGAGCAGTTCTTC
CASSQVGSGASYNEQFF
>TRBJ2-3|TRBV5-1|TRBD2|.
TGCGCCAGCGGGCGGGAGGGCCGAGATACGCAGTATTTT
CASGREGRDTQYF
>TRBJ2-7|TRBV6-6|.|.
TGTGCCACCAGAAGCGGTAGCTCCTACGAGCAGTACTTC
CATRSGSSYEQYF
>TRBJ2-5|TRBV27|TRBD2|.
TGTGCCAGCAGCGAGACTAGCGGGAGTAGTGGGACCCAGTACTTC
CASSETSGSSGTQYF
>TRBJ2-1|TRBV5-1|.|.
TGCGCCAGCAGCTTAACTGCCACCGGGACCCCCCGGGGTGAGCAGTTCTTC
CASSLTATGTPRGEQFF
>TRBJ1-1|TRBV29-1|.|.
TGCAGCGCCGTACGACAGGACTACCGGTATGCTTTCTTT
CSAVRQDYRYAFF
>TRBJ2-4|TRBV5-1|.|.
TGCGCCAGCAGCCCCCTGGGGTTTGGTTCCGGCATTCAGTACTTC
CASSPLGFGSGIQYF
>TRBJ2-5|TRBV6-6|.|.
TGTGCCAGCAGTTACGGCAGGGGCAGAGAGACCCAGTACTTC
CASSYGRGRETQYF
>TRBJ2-3|TRBV19|.|.
TGTGCCAGTAGGGCCGGGACAAGCAGCACAGATACGCAGTATTTT
CASRAGTSSTDTQYF
>TRBJ1-4|TRBV5-1|.|once
TGCGCCAGCAGCTCCGGAAATAATGAAAAACTGTTTTTT
CASSSGNNEKLFF
>TRBJ1-2|TRBV23-1|.|.
TGCGCCAGCCCTAGCAGGGGCTTCTGCACCTTC
CASPSRGFCTF
>TRBJ1-1|TRBV19|.|few
TGTGCCAGTAGCTTCGGGGACACCTATGAAGCTTTCTTT
CASSFGDTYEAFF
>TRBJ1-2|TRBV5-1|.|.
TGCGCCAGCAGCCGGGGCGGAGGTAATAGAGGCTACACCTTC
CASSRGGGNRGYTF
>TRBJ1-2|TRBV28|TRBD1|.
TGTGCCAGCAGTCGAAGGACAGGTAGCTATGGCTACACCTTC
CASSRRTGSYGYTF
>TRBJ2-2|TRBV11-2|TRBD2|.
TGTGCCAGCAGCTCCGGACTAGCGGGAAACACCGGGGAGCTGTTTTTT
CASSSGLAGNTGELFF
>TRBJ1-1|TRBV28|TRBD1|.
TGTGCCAGCAGCCCCCCGACAGGGTTGGGGACTGAAGCTTTCTTT
CASSPPTGLGTEAFF
>TRBJ1-1|TRBV7-2|TRBD1|.
TGTGCCAGCAGCTCGGGACAGGGGAGCACTGAAGCTTTCTTT
CASSSGQGSTEAFF
>TRBJ1-4|TRBV7-9|.|.
TGTGCCAGCAGCCAACGGCGCGACAGACAGGCCCATGAAAAACTGTTTTTT
CASSQRRDRQAHEKLFF